The 21 T cell receptor beta chains reported below all come from one sample, sequenced in a study of blood T cell repertoires in COVID-19. Some clones are missing from TCRdb's copy, which holds only in-frame ones; the method was immunoSEQ multiplex PCR. The table records over 90,000 clones, about 85% of them present only once. Sequenced input: peripheral blood. These receptors were collected from a man aged 45 to 65 with active COVID-19.

This rearrangement joins TRBV11-2 to TRBJ1-3, with D unclear. Germline-derived CDR1 and CDR2 are SGHAT and FQNNGV. The CDR3 loop spans 11 amino acids. Trimming removed 1 base at V and 8 bases at J, with 3 bases between. The CDR3 spells CASSLGDTIYF. The CDR3 nucleotides are TGTGCCAGCAGCTTAGGAGACACCATATATTTT. Combining the CDR3 with reference TRBV11-2 and TRBJ1-3 gives the whole variable domain EAGVAQSPRYKIIEKRQSVAFWCNPISGHATLYWYQQILGQGPKLLIQFQNNGVVDDSQLPKDRFSAERLKGVDSTLKIQPAKLEDSAVYLCASSLGDTIYFGEGSWLTVV.

V is TRBV6-4 and J is TRBJ2-3, with a weak D call TRBD2 (7 bases). This CDR3 comprises 15 residues. V lost 10 bases, J lost 0 bases, and 17 bases lay in between. The germline V gene encodes CDR1 MRHNA and CDR2 SNTAGT. CDR3 DNA sequence: TGTGCCACCCGAGCCTCGGGGGGCAGCACAGATACGCAGTATTTT. This codes for CATRASGGSTDTQYF.

The chain combines TRBV15 with TRBJ2-7; TRBD1 matches at 7 bases. There are 13 residues in the CDR3. Per germline, CDR1 LNHNV and CDR2 YYDKDF (reference sequence). V lost 0 bases and J lost 6; bases outside the gene matches: 2. The CDR3 DNA reads TGTGCCACCAGCAGAGATAGGACAGGCGAGCAGTACTTC. Translation: CATSRDRTGEQYF.

The V call is TRBV18, the J call TRBJ1-2; D remains unclear. Trimming stripped 3 bases from V and 4 bases from J, with 18 bases between. CDR3 length: 16 residues. Germline-derived CDR1 and CDR2 are KGHSH and LQKENI. CDR3 amino acids: CASSPLEHLGSYGYTF. The CDR3, as DNA: TGTGCCAGCTCACCCCTGGAGCACCTCGGGAGCTATGGCTACACCTTC.

J is TRBJ1-5 and V is TRBV6-2 or TRBV6-3; 7 bases line up with TRBD1. V shed 5 bases, J shed 0 bases, and the junction held 10 bases outside the gene matches. The CDR3 has 17 amino acids. The germline gives CDR1 MNHEY, CDR2 SVGEGT. The CDR3: CASSDPGTAYSNQPQHF. The CDR3, as DNA: TGTGCCAGCAGTGACCCGGGGACAGCTTATAGCAATCAGCCCCAGCATTTT.

This rearrangement joins TRBV5-8 to TRBJ1-5; D might be TRBD1 (6 bases). The CDR3 consists of 17 residues. CDR1 and CDR2 from the germline V gene are SGHTS and YDEGEE. Trimming took off 0 bases at V and 2 bases at J, with 15 bases between the two ends. Here the CDR3 DNA reads TGTGCCAGCAGCTTGGCCACAGGGCGTCATGGCAATCAGCCCCAGCATTTT. Translated, it gives CASSLATGRHGNQPQHF.

V usage is TRBV10-3 and J usage is TRBJ2-1; 13 nucleotides line up with TRBD2. From germline, CDR1 is ENHRY and CDR2 SYGVKD. The CDR3 is 15 residues long. V trimming: 4 bases; J trimming: 8 bases; junction bases outside the gene matches: 5. The CDR3 sequence: CAISVTSGGLDEQFF. The CDR3 region has the DNA TGTGCCATCAGTGTGACTAGCGGGGGGTTAGATGAGCAGTTCTTC.

This chain joins TRBV4-1 and TRBJ2-3; 7 nucleotides line up with TRBD2. This CDR3 spans 14 amino acids. Losses at the gene ends were 2 bases for V and 3 bases for J; bases not matched to a gene: 2. Germline V gene data show CDR1 as MGHRA and CDR2 as YSYEKL. CDR3 loop: CASSQPSGTDTQYF. CDR3 bases: TGCGCCAGCAGCCAACCTAGCGGTACAGATACGCAGTATTTT.

This clone showed up just a few times. The rearrangement joins TRBV25-1 to TRBJ2-1, with TRBD2 identical over 7 bases. The V and J ends lost 1 base and 4 bases, in that order; junction bases with no gene match: 7. The CDR3 contains 16 residues. Germline V gene sequence: CDR1 MGHDK, CDR2 SYGVNS. The CDR3 here is CASSESGGSAYNEQFF. Here the CDR3 DNA reads TGTGCCAGCAGTGAATCTGGCGGGAGCGCTTACAATGAGCAGTTCTTC.

This clone was detected only a few times. The chain recombines TRBV5-1 with TRBJ2-2; 9 bases line up with TRBD1. Germline values: CDR1 SGHRS, CDR2 YFSETQ. The CDR3 totals 17 residues. After removal of 0 bases from V and 4 bases from J, the junction contained 7 bases not matched to a gene. The DNA for the CDR3 is TGCGCCAGCAGCTTGGCCCGACAGGGGGACGGCACCGGGGAGCTGTTTTTT. This sequence encodes CASSLARQGDGTGELFF. Together with reference TRBV5-1 and TRBJ2-2, the CDR3 gives the full variable domain: KAGVTQTPRYLIKTRGQQVTLSCSPISGHRSVSWYQQTPGQGLQFLFEYFSETQRNKGNFPGRFSGRQFSNSRSEMNVSTLELGDSALYLCASSLARQGDGTGELFFGEGSRLTVL.

V usage is TRBV6-5 and J usage is TRBJ2-7; TRBD2 matches at 8 bases. From germline, CDR1 is MNHEY and CDR2 SVGAGI. The J segment lost 1 base and the V segment lost 0 bases, leaving 2 bases of the junction unmatched. The CDR3 runs to 15 residues. The CDR3 DNA is TGTGCCAGCAGTTACTCTGCGGGGGGATCCTACGAGCAGTACTTC. Protein sequence: CASSYSAGGSYEQYF.

The chain couples TRBV2 to TRBJ1-1; no firm D call. The CDR3 runs to 14 residues. Looked up from germline, CDR1 is SNHLY and CDR2 is FYNNEI. Between the trimmed V and J ends, which lost 4 bases and 0 bases, there was a span of 9 bases. This chain's CDR3 is CASSGEGMNTEAFF. The CDR3 bases are TGTGCCAGCAGTGGCGAGGGAATGAACACTGAAGCTTTCTTT.

This clone was recorded once. The rearrangement links TRBV19 to TRBJ1-1, with TRBD1 matching over 7 bases. The CDR3 sequence is 13 residues long. Per germline, CDR1 LNHDA and CDR2 SQIVND (reference sequence). V trimming: 2 bases; J trimming: 7 bases; junction bases outside the gene matches: 4. The CDR3: CASSITGASEAFF. CDR3 bases: TGTGCCAGTAGTATAACAGGGGCAAGTGAAGCTTTCTTT.

The chain combines TRBV6-4 with TRBJ2-7; D is perhaps TRBD1 (5 bases). Germline V gene sequence: CDR1 MRHNA, CDR2 SNTAGT. This CDR3 contains 11 residues. The V gene lost 7 bases and the J gene lost 7 bases, with 11 bases spanning the gap. The CDR3 reads CASTKTEEQYF. Written as DNA, the CDR3 is TGTGCCAGCACCAAGACAGAAGAGCAGTACTTC.

This chain uses TRBV11-1 with TRBJ1-2; D not resolved. Germline loops: CDR1 SGHAT, CDR2 FQDESV (reference sequence). The CDR3 covers 14 residues. Trimming took 0 bases from V and 8 from J, leaving 13 bases between them. CDR3 in amino acids: CASSLASGDVGYTF. The CDR3 nucleotides are TGTGCCAGCAGCTTAGCGTCCGGGGATGTCGGCTACACCTTC.

This chain joins TRBV7-2 and TRBJ2-5; 7 nucleotides agree with TRBD2. Germline values: CDR1 SGHTA, CDR2 FQGNSA. CDR3 size: 14 residues. The V gene end was trimmed by 5 bases and the J gene end by 5 bases; junction bases not matched to a gene: 8. CDR3 residues: CASSLNRLAETQYF. The CDR3 nucleotides read TGTGCCAGCAGCCTTAATAGACTAGCCGAGACCCAGTACTTC.

The chain employs TRBV30 and TRBJ1-2; D gene uncertain. Germline lookup yields CDR1 GTSNPN and CDR2 SVGIG (reference sequence). V dropped 2 bases and J dropped 3 bases, with 4 bases sitting between them. CDR3 length: 11 residues. CDR3 nucleotide sequence: TGTGCCTGGAGTCGGGACTATGGCTACACCTTC. Residues: CAWSRDYGYTF.

The V call is TRBV7-3, the J call TRBJ2-2; tentatively, D is TRBD2 (6 bases). Trimming stripped 4 bases from V and 3 bases from J, with 9 bases between. Germline CDR1 and CDR2: SGHTA and FQGTGA. This CDR3 region has 14 residues. CDR3 amino acids: CASSSGTYTGELFF. The CDR3 coding sequence is TGTGCCAGCAGCTCCGGGACTTACACCGGGGAGCTGTTTTTT.

The genes are TRBV5-1 and TRBJ1-2, with TRBD1 identical over 8 bases. The CDR3 length is 14 residues. The ends lost 3 bases at V and 3 bases at J; junction bases unmatched: 4. Germline V CDR1 and CDR2: SGHRS, YFSETQ. CDR3 amino acids: CASSSDRVDYGYTF. CDR3 in DNA: TGCGCCAGCAGCTCGGACAGGGTGGACTATGGCTACACCTTC.

The V gene is TRBV5-4, the J gene TRBJ2-1, with D perhaps matching TRBD1 (5 bases). From germline, CDR1 is SGHNT and CDR2 YYREEE (reference sequence). The germline V and J ends were trimmed by 0 bases and 2 bases, with 9 bases remaining between them. This CDR3 region has 15 residues. The CDR3 region has the DNA TGTGCCAGCAGCTTGGATCAGGGTCCCTACAATGAGCAGTTCTTC. Protein product: CASSLDQGPYNEQFF.

J is TRBJ2-5 and V is TRBV5-8; TRBD1 agrees at 12 bases. The CDR3 contains 15 residues. Germline CDR1 is SGHTS and CDR2 is YDEGEE. J lost 4 bases, V lost 4 bases, and 5 bases had no gene match. The CDR3 sequence: CASSKGQGAGETQYF. The CDR3 nucleotides are TGTGCCAGCAGCAAGGGACAGGGGGCTGGAGAGACCCAGTACTTC.